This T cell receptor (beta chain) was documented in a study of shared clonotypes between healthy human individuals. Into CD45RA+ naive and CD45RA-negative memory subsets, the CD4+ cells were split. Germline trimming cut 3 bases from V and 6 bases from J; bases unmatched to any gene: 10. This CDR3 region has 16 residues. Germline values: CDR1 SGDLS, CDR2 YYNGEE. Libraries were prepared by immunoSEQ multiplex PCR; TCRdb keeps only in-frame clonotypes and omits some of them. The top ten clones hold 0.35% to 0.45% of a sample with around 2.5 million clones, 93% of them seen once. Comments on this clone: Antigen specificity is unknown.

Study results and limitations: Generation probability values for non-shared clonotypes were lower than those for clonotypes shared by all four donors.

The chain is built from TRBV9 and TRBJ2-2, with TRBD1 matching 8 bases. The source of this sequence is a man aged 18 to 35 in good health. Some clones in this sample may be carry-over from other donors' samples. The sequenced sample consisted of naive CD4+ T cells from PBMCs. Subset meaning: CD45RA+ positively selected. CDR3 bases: TGTGCCAGCAGCGACTACAGGGGGAACGTCCCCGGGGAGCTGTTTTTT. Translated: CASSDYRGNVPGELFF.